This passage covers 27 T cell receptor beta chains from one sample sequenced in a study of early T cells in non-severe SARS-CoV-2 infection. TCRdb redid the calling of the 5' RACE reads with MiXCR, one entry per CDR3 protein. The sample consists of more than 25,000 distinct CDR3 sequences, 4.5% to 7% of them appearing once. The sample was whole blood. The receptor source for this set is an adult who was a healthcare worker with PCR-confirmed SARS-CoV-2 infection or an uninfected control (not recorded which).

This clonotype was seen ten or more times. The chain has TRBV15 and TRBJ2-2, with D unresolved. Germline V gene sequence: CDR1 LNHNV, CDR2 YYDKDF (reference sequence). V lost 4 bases to trimming and J lost 0 bases, with 12 bases between them. The CDR3 sequence is 16 residues long. CDR3 residues: CATSNPQIANTGELFF. As DNA, the CDR3 is TGTGCCACCAGCAACCCTCAGATCGCGAACACCGGGGAGCTGTTTTTT.

This clonotype was observed many times. The rearrangement uses TRBV28 and TRBJ2-2; 8 bases are shared with TRBD2. Germline trimming cut 8 bases from V and 5 bases from J; bases unmatched to any gene: 4. The CDR3 is 13 residues long. Germline V lookup: CDR1 MDHEN, CDR2 SYDVKM. CDR3: CASVPSGTGELFF. CDR3 DNA sequence: TGTGCCAGCGTTCCTAGCGGGACCGGGGAGCTGTTTTTT.

This clonotype was counted between two and nine times. CDR3 amino acids: CASSWDVSSGANVLTF. In nucleotides, the CDR3 is TGTGCCAGCAGTTGGGACGTAAGCTCTGGGGCCAACGTCCTGACTTTC. This rearrangement joins TRBV12-3 or TRBV12-4 to TRBJ2-6; either TRBD1 or TRBD2 may fit D (5 bases each). The V end lost 4 bases, the J end lost 0 bases, and 10 bases lay between the germline ends. This CDR3 spans 16 amino acids.

The table lists this clonotype with many counts. The genes are TRBV29-1 and TRBJ2-1, with D perhaps TRBD2 (7 bases). CDR1 and CDR2 (germline): SQVTM, ANQGSEA. The V and J ends lost 5 bases and 4 bases respectively, with 21 bases between them. The CDR3 is 16 residues long. The CDR3 sequence is CSVRKGGLGNYNEQFF. As DNA, the CDR3 is TGCAGCGTTCGAAAGGGGGGGCTAGGGAATTACAATGAGCAGTTCTTC.

This sequence joins TRBV12-3 or TRBV12-4 and TRBJ2-7; the match to TRBD1 covers 7 bases. The V gene end was trimmed by 3 bases and the J gene end by 7 bases; junction bases not matched to a gene: 3. The CDR3 contains 12 residues. As DNA, the CDR3 is TGTGCCAGCAGTTTCAGCAGGGGGGAGCAGTACTTC. Translating it yields CASSFSRGEQYF.

This clonotype was seen only a few times. V usage is TRBV5-6 and J usage is TRBJ2-7, with D uncertain. V lost 4 bases to trimming and J lost 3 bases, with 17 bases between them. Germline V CDR1 and CDR2: SGHDT, YYEEEE. The CDR3 has 15 residues. The DNA of the CDR3 is TGTGCCAGCAGCCTGGCCAGTGCGGCTAACTACGAGCAGTACTTC. Translation gives CASSLASAANYEQYF.

This clonotype was observed at least ten times. The chain carries TRBV20-1 and TRBJ2-7; 7 positions match TRBD1. V was pared by 0 bases and J by 3 bases, with 5 bases of the junction left unmatched. The CDR3 covers 14 residues. Per germline, CDR1 DFQATT and CDR2 SNEGSKA (reference sequence). CDR3 residues: CSARELRQGYEQYF. The CDR3, as DNA: TGCAGTGCTAGAGAGCTGAGACAGGGCTACGAGCAGTACTTC.

This clonotype was observed many times. This rearrangement joins TRBV12-3 or TRBV12-4 to TRBJ1-3; a possible D gene is TRBD1 (5 bases). The V end lost 6 bases, the J end lost 2 bases, and 8 bases lay between the germline ends. The CDR3 covers 13 residues. The chain's CDR3 is CASRPGPGNTIYF. As DNA, the CDR3 is TGTGCCAGCAGACCGGGACCTGGAAACACCATATATTTT.

The genes are TRBV4-2 and TRBJ2-1; D gene uncertain. Per germline, CDR1 LGHNA and CDR2 YNFKEQ. The CDR3 runs 14 residues. The V and J ends lost 2 bases and 10 bases respectively, with 15 bases between them. CDR3 in amino acids: CASSQQIEAEEQFF. CDR3 in DNA: TGTGCCAGCAGCCAACAGATCGAGGCCGAAGAGCAGTTCTTC.

There are a few counts of this clonotype. V gene TRBV29-1 combines with J gene TRBJ2-2; no firm D call. Germline V lookup: CDR1 SQVTM, CDR2 ANQGSEA. V was pared by 4 bases and J by 7 bases, with 7 bases between. The CDR3 covers 11 residues. The DNA of the CDR3 is TGCAGCGTTGTGACACTCGGGGAGCTGTTTTTT. It encodes CSVVTLGELFF.

This chain uses TRBV21-1 with TRBJ2-2; no DNA check was done on the table's D call, TRBD2. TRBV21-1 is labeled a pseudogene. The CDR3 consists of 19 residues. DNA for the CDR3: TGTGCCAGCAGCAAAGGCGCGGGGTGGGGACTAGTACACACCGGGGAGCTGTTTTTT. It specifies CASSKGAGWGLVHTGELFF.

This clonotype was seen at least ten times. The CDR3, as DNA: TGTGCCAGCAGAGTGGGGACAGGGACCTATGGCTACACCTTC. Its protein is CASRVGTGTYGYTF. The chain uses TRBV6-2 or TRBV6-3 and TRBJ1-2; TRBD1 matches at 9 bases. Per germline, CDR1 MNHEY and CDR2 SVGEGT. V lost 6 bases to trimming and J lost 4 bases; unmatched junction nucleotides: 6. The CDR3 is 14 residues long.

The table lists this clonotype with many counts. This chain links TRBV6-1 with TRBJ1-2; 8 nucleotides match TRBD1. V lost 4 bases, J lost 5 bases, and 3 bases stayed unmatched. The CDR3 is 13 residues long. Germline V gene data show CDR1 as MNHNS and CDR2 as SASEGT. CDR3 DNA: TGTGCCAGCAGTGCCCGGACAGGGTATGGCTACACCTTC. Its protein product is CASSARTGYGYTF.

This clonotype was seen ten or more times. This chain links TRBV11-2 with TRBJ2-1, with 8 positions matching TRBD1. V lost 3 bases to trimming and J lost 7 bases; unmatched junction nucleotides: 8. The length of the CDR3 is 15 residues. Per germline, CDR1 SGHAT and CDR2 FQNNGV. CDR3 residues: CASSFPGGVGNEQFF. CDR3 nucleotides: TGTGCCAGCAGCTTTCCAGGGGGCGTTGGAAATGAGCAGTTCTTC.

Ten or more counts support this clonotype. This sequence joins TRBV15 and TRBJ1-3, with unresolved D. The CDR3 sequence is 15 residues long. The V end lost 0 bases, the J end lost 0 bases, and 6 bases lay between the germline ends. CDR1 is LNHNV, CDR2 YYDKDF, per germline (reference sequence). The DNA of the CDR3 is TGTGCCACCAGCAGAGAAGCAGGCTCTGGAAACACCATATATTTT. Protein product: CATSREAGSGNTIYF.

This clonotype was counted at least ten times. The chain couples TRBV29-1 to TRBJ2-1; D is unclear. CDR1 and CDR2 from the germline V gene are SQVTM and ANQGSEA. Trimming cost V 7 bases and J 0 bases, with 10 bases left between them. This CDR3 contains 13 residues. The CDR3 nucleotides are TGCAGCGCTCAGGACCGCTCCTACAATGAGCAGTTCTTC. Protein product: CSAQDRSYNEQFF.

The gene calls are TRBV9 and TRBJ1-1; D is perhaps TRBD1 (5 bases). Trimming removed 1 base at V and 1 base at J, with 11 bases between. The CDR3 is made up of 15 amino acids. Per germline, CDR1 SGDLS and CDR2 YYNGEE. The CDR3 loop is CASSVLWQGNTEAFF. In DNA, the CDR3 is TGTGCCAGCAGCGTATTGTGGCAGGGGAACACTGAAGCTTTCTTT.

This clonotype has ten or more counts. The rearrangement links TRBV28 to TRBJ1-6, with TRBD1 matching over 7 bases. The CDR3 spans 15 residues. Trimming at V came to 5 bases and at J to 5 bases, leaving 6 bases not matched to a gene. Germline lookup yields CDR1 MDHEN and CDR2 SYDVKM. In nucleotides, the CDR3 is TGTGCCAGCAGTGGCCCCAGGGGGAATAATTCACCCCTCCACTTT. Residues: CASSGPRGNNSPLHF.

This clonotype was counted ten times or more. The chain uses TRBV4-1 and TRBJ2-3; the D gene is possibly TRBD2 (6 bases). CDR1 and CDR2 (germline): MGHRA, YSYEKL. Trimming took off 3 bases at V and 1 base at J, with 14 bases between the two ends. CDR3 length: 16 residues. This CDR3 is CASSQSLASGTDTQYF. The CDR3 DNA reads TGCGCCAGCAGCCAGAGTTTGGCTAGCGGCACAGATACGCAGTATTTT.

This clonotype was detected ten times or more. This chain joins TRBV20-1 and TRBJ2-7; 9 bases fit TRBD2. V trimming: 2 bases; J trimming: 7 bases; junction bases outside the gene matches: 9. This CDR3 is built from 14 residues. CDR1 and CDR2 (germline): DFQATT, SNEGSKA (reference sequence). The CDR3: CSARSPGTSTEQYF. The CDR3 nucleotides are TGCAGTGCTAGAAGTCCCGGGACTAGCACGGAGCAGTACTTC.

The chain employs TRBV7-9 and TRBJ2-5, with D unresolved. Germline V gives CDR1 SEHNR, CDR2 FQNEAQ (reference sequence). The length of the CDR3 is 16 residues. Trimming shortened V by 3 bases and J by 4 bases, and 18 bases separated the two germline ends. CDR3 bases: TGTGCCAGCAGCTTCCGGCGCCCGGATTCGAGAGAGACCCAGTACTTC. Its translation: CASSFRRPDSRETQYF.

There are many counts of this clonotype. This sequence joins TRBV20-1 and TRBJ2-3; 14 nucleotides match TRBD2. Losses at the gene ends were 6 bases for V and 1 base for J; bases not matched to a gene: 3. Germline V gene lookup returns CDR1 DFQATT and CDR2 SNEGSKA (reference sequence). The CDR3 covers 15 residues. In DNA, the CDR3 is TGCAGTGCGCGGGGACTAGCGGGGGGCACAGATACGCAGTATTTT. Translation: CSARGLAGGTDTQYF.

This clonotype was recorded many times. The chain carries TRBV5-4 and TRBJ2-5, with 7 bases matching TRBD2. The CDR3 spans 14 residues. J was trimmed by 4 bases and V by 6 bases; bases with no gene match: 9. Germline lookup yields CDR1 SGHNT and CDR2 YYREEE (reference sequence). As DNA, the CDR3 is TGTGCCAGCACCCAGGCGGGAGAGGGAGAGACCCAGTACTTC. Protein: CASTQAGEGETQYF.

In this sample, this clonotype turned up many times. The V and J genes are TRBV9 and TRBJ2-3; D may be TRBD2 (5 bases). The ends were cut back, 1 base at V and 5 bases at J, with 20 bases in the middle. Germline assignment: CDR1 SGDLS and CDR2 YYNGEE. This CDR3 region has 17 residues. The CDR3 here is CASSVPKEAGFVDTQYF. The CDR3 nucleotides are TGTGCCAGCAGCGTACCCAAGGAGGCAGGCTTCGTAGATACGCAGTATTTT. Based on the CDR3 plus reference TRBV9 and TRBJ2-3, the full variable domain is DSGVTQTPKHLITATGQRVTLRCSPRSGDLSVYWYQQSLDQGLQFLIQYYNGEERAKGNILERFSAQQFPDLHSELNLSSLELGDSALYFCASSVPKEAGFVDTQYFGPGTRLTVL.

This clonotype is classed as medium-sized (0.01 to 0.1%). This CDR3 reads CASSAPGGQTYEQYF. In DNA form, the CDR3 reads TGTGCCAGCAGCGCCCCTGGAGGCCAGACCTACGAGCAGTACTTC. The chain employs TRBV21-1 and TRBJ2-7; the table's D gene call, TRBD1, was not cross checked with the DNA. TRBV21-1 is marked as a pseudogene. This CDR3 is 15 amino acids long.

This clonotype was seen ten or more times. This sequence joins TRBV5-4 and TRBJ1-1; no clear D. The CDR3 has 14 residues. V lost 6 bases, J lost 1 base, and 13 bases lay in between. Germline lookup yields CDR1 SGHNT and CDR2 YYREEE (reference sequence). This CDR3 reads CASTRGRGNTEAFF. The CDR3 nucleotides read TGTGCCAGCACCCGAGGTCGGGGGAACACTGAAGCTTTCTTT.

The V call is TRBV5-1, the J call TRBJ1-6; TRBD1 agrees at 8 bases. The length of the CDR3 is 14 residues. Per the germline V gene, CDR1 is SGHRS and CDR2 is YFSETQ. V was pared by 1 base and J by 8 bases, with 2 bases of the junction left unmatched. The CDR3: CASSLQGQDSPLHF. The CDR3 DNA reads TGCGCCAGCAGCTTGCAGGGACAGGATTCACCCCTCCACTTT. Looking up the rest from reference TRBV5-1 and TRBJ1-6 gives the full variable domain: KAGVTQTPRYLIKTRGQQVTLSCSPISGHRSVSWYQQTPGQGLQFLFEYFSETQRNKGNFPGRFSGRQFSNSRSEMNVSTLELGDSALYLCASSLQGQDSPLHFGNGTRLTVT.